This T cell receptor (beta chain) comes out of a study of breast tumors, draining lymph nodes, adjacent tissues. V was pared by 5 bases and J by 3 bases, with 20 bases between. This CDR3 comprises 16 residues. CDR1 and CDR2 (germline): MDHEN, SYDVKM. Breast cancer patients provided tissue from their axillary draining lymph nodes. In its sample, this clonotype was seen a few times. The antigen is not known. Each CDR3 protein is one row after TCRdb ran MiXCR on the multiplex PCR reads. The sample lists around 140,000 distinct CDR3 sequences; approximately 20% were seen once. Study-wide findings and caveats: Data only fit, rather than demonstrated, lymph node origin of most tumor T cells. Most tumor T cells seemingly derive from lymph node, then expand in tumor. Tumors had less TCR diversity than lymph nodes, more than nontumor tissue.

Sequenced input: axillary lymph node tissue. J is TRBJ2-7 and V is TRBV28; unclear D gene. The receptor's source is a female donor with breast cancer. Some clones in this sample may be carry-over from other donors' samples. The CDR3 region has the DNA TGTGCCAGCAGTCCCTGGACGGCGGACGAACTCTACGAGCAGTACTTC. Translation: CASSPWTADELYEQYF.